This T cell receptor (beta chain) was obtained from a study of molecular identifiers for immune sequencing clone quantification. Via MiXCR, TCRdb re-called the PCR reads, giving one row per CDR3 protein. The sample lists 350,000 or so distinct CDR3 sequences, roughly 23% seen once, with about 0.79% in the top ten. This clonotype was observed a single time. This sequence may be a read error, since a much larger clone differs from it by one base. Germline values: CDR1 SQVTM, CDR2 ANQGSEA. V lost 3 bases and J lost 4; bases outside the gene matches: 4. This CDR3 is built from 13 residues. This chain links TRBV29-1 with TRBJ2-3; 7 nucleotides line up with TRBD1. The sequencing sample was made of naive CD8+ T cells from blood, with Jurkat cell RNA spiked in. The subset is: FACS-sorted CD8+CD4-CCR7+CD45RA+ naive T cells. This TCR derives from a human donor in good health. Some libraries in this study had Jurkat cell RNA spiked in. The CDR3 DNA sequence: TGCAGCGTTGACGGACAGGAGGCAGATACGCAGTATTTT. It codes for CSVDGQEADTQYF.